The present TCR beta chain was sequenced within a study of T-cell memory formation after mild COVID-19. TCRdb reprocessed the 5' RACE reads with MiXCR, giving one entry per CDR3 protein. This sample has roughly 150,000 distinct CDR3 sequences, with 10% to 15% found just once. Study-level findings and limits: Contracting clones from day 15 to 85 had balanced CD4/CD8; later expanders favoured CD4+.

The germline gives CDR1 SGHTA, CDR2 FQGNSA. This CDR3 spans 15 amino acids. Worth noting for this clonotype: Its antigen is not identified. A read error may produce the germline difference seen at one junction end.

Sequencing used PBMCs or a T cell subset sorted from them (not recorded which). The clonotype comes from a young man who had mild COVID-19 (a few samples of this study predate the infection). Cell type and time point are not known. The chain couples TRBV7-2 to TRBJ2-1; D might be TRBD2 (6 bases). The CDR3 DNA reads TGTGCCAGCAGCCTCCCCCCGGGACTTAAGAATGGGCAGTTCTTC. This gives the protein CASSLPPGLKNGQFF.